The clone carrying this TCR beta chain was detected only once. Its antigen is not known. This entry comes from a study of cytomegalovirus exposure and HLA in healthy donors. Study context: As an earlier analysis found, about 179 million T cells yielded 100 million to 130 million unique TCR beta sequences. Whole-study findings and limits: It was taken for granted in presence/absence analyses that sequencing depth across donors was roughly uniform. Prediction of most subjects' HLA-A and HLA-B alleles by TCR beta sequences was reportedly accurate.

With 60 Vbeta and 13 Jbeta primers, the PCR was carried out. Repertoires were generated with immunoSEQ multiplex PCR, while TCRdb's copy carries only in-frame clones and drops some. The data hold about 130,000 clones, with approximately 80% observed a single time. Trimming cost V 7 bases and J 1 base, with 26 bases left between them. Germline assignment: CDR1 MDHEN and CDR2 SYDVKM. The CDR3 is 18 amino acids. As for the donors, each was a healthy bone marrow donor. The sequenced sample was PBMCs. The J gene is TRBJ2-7, the V gene TRBV28, with D tentatively TRBD2 (5 bases). The TCR originated in a man aged 25 to 40 in good health and CMV-seronegative. The CDR3 is CASNSLRRGARRSYEQYF. In DNA form, the CDR3 reads TGTGCCAGCAATTCCCTCCGACGGGGAGCGAGGCGTTCCTACGAGCAGTACTTC.